Listed here is a single T cell receptor (beta chain). The target antigen is unknown. This specimen belongs to a study of cytomegalovirus exposure and HLA in healthy donors. About the research overall: Earlier, 117 million unique TCR beta sequences were recovered from some 200 million T cells by an analysis.

The PCR contained 60 Vbeta and 13 Jbeta primers. Produced via immunoSEQ multiplex PCR; TCRdb's table is partial and in-frame only. The profile covers about 130,000 clones, with less than 90% appearing a single time and around 18% taken by the ten largest. The germline gives CDR1 SGHTA, CDR2 FQGTGA. V was shortened by 5 bases and J by 4 bases, with 23 bases between the two germline ends. The CDR3 is 17 amino acids. Whole-study findings and limits: Productive rates of about 87% or about 30% were seen for most TCR beta V segments in an earlier analysis. In a later analysis, most CMV-associated TCR beta chains appeared HLA-restricted. Overall, under 200 TCR beta chains were annotated as cytomegalovirus-associated.

The source of this sequence is a man younger than 35 in good health and CMV-seropositive. The specimen was PBMCs. The chain joins TRBV7-3 to TRBJ1-2, with D perhaps matching TRBD1 (6 bases). CDR3 protein: CASSQTPHRQDGYGYTF. In DNA form, the CDR3 reads TGTGCCAGCAGCCAAACCCCCCACCGACAGGATGGCTATGGCTACACCTTC.